This T cell receptor beta chain appears in the sequencing data of a study of T cell responses to AZD1222 COVID-19 vaccine. Germline lookup yields CDR1 MNHEY and CDR2 SVGAGI. Unmatched junction bases numbered 8, after V lost 7 bases and J lost 9 bases. The CDR3 is 14 amino acids. Profiled with immunoSEQ multiplex PCR; TCRdb holds only in-frame clones, not every one. Among around 99,000 clones listed, about 89% were seen once. This clonotype originated in an adult in good health. This sequence joins TRBV6-5 and TRBJ2-1, with TRBD2 matching over 11 bases. The material sequenced was peripheral blood, taken on day 0 of AZD1222 vaccination. CDR3 nucleotide sequence: TGTGCCAGCACCATTAGCGGGGGGGCCGGTGAGCAGTTCTTC. It codes for CASTISGGAGEQFF.